These T cell receptor beta chains were read from a single sample in a study of Tregs in tolerant kidney transplant recipients. Method: immunoSEQ multiplex PCR; TCRdb's copy keeps in-frame clones and lacks some. The sample includes around 43,000 clones, roughly nine tenths of them seen just once. Sequenced: Tregs from blood. Receptor source: a human donor in good health. Both conserved end residues are part of each CDR3. A D gene is named only where the DNA matches it firmly. Clone size is stated in some rows and not others, as once, few, many or a class when expanded.

J gene	V gene	D gene	clone size	CDR3 protein	CDR3 DNA
TRBJ1-5	TRBV27	-	-	CASSLGTSSAAQHF	TGTGCCAGCAGTCTAGGGACTTCCTCGGCGGCCCAGCATTTT
TRBJ2-5	TRBV7-2	-	-	CASSRGQTQYF	TGTGCCAGCAGCCGAGGTCAGACCCAGTACTTC
TRBJ2-5	TRBV5-1	-	-	CASSQKGVETQYF	TGCGCCAGCAGCCAGAAAGGGGTAGAGACCCAGTACTTC
TRBJ2-5	TRBV4-2	-	-	CASSLRALLGETQYF	TGTGCCAGCAGCCTCCGGGCCCTTTTGGGAGAGACCCAGTACTTC
TRBJ2-7	TRBV13	TRBD2	-	CASSLVPPTSGSRYEQYF	TGTGCCAGCAGCTTAGTTCCCCCGACTAGCGGGAGCCGTTACGAGCAGTACTTC
TRBJ2-3	TRBV18	-	-	CASSPPSGSTDTQYF	TGTGCCAGCTCACCACCTTCGGGTAGCACAGATACGCAGTATTTT
TRBJ2-3	TRBV5-6	-	-	CASSLEAAYTQYF	TGTGCCAGCAGCTTGGAGGCAGCCTATACGCAGTATTTT
TRBJ2-7	TRBV11-2	-	-	CASSLIPDYTTYEQYF	TGTGCCAGCAGCTTAATACCTGACTACACAACCTACGAGCAGTACTTC
TRBJ1-6	TRBV19	-	few	CASSIESNSPLHF	TGTGCCAGTAGTATAGAATCGAATTCACCCCTCCACTTT
TRBJ2-2	TRBV7-8	TRBD1	-	CASSLGGQANGELFF	TGTGCCAGCAGCTTAGGGGGACAGGCGAACGGGGAGCTGTTTTTT
TRBJ2-7	TRBV7-9	-	-	CASSFGRAYEQYF	TGTGCCAGCAGCTTCGGCAGGGCTTACGAGCAGTACTTC
TRBJ1-1	TRBV6-5	TRBD1	-	CASSPLGQEDTEAFF	TGTGCCAGCAGTCCCCTCGGACAGGAGGACACTGAAGCTTTCTTT
TRBJ1-5	TRBV25-1	-	-	CASSEIGNQPQHF	TGTGCCAGCAGTGAAATTGGCAATCAGCCCCAGCATTTT
TRBJ1-5	TRBV5-1	TRBD1	-	CASSFGQGPYEPQHF	TGCGCCAGCAGCTTCGGACAGGGACCTTATGAGCCCCAGCATTTT
TRBJ2-6	TRBV2	-	-	CASRPGTGANVLTF	TGTGCCAGCAGGCCGGGGACTGGGGCCAACGTCCTGACTTTC
TRBJ2-7	TRBV5-1	TRBD1	-	CASSSLQGTTEQYF	TGCGCCAGCAGCTCCTTACAGGGGACAACCGAGCAGTACTTC
TRBJ1-1	TRBV18	-	-	CASSQIGTKNTEAFF	TGTGCCAGCTCACAGATCGGGACCAAGAACACTGAAGCTTTCTTT
TRBJ1-6	TRBV5-1	-	-	CASSLRQSSSNSPLHF	TGCGCCAGCAGCTTGCGCCAAAGTAGTTCTAATTCACCCCTCCACTTT
TRBJ1-1	TRBV5-1	-	-	CASSVGTTLTEAFF	TGCGCCAGCAGCGTTGGGACAACTCTCACTGAAGCTTTCTTT
TRBJ2-1	TRBV19	-	-	CASSIGQFNEQFF	TGTGCCAGTAGTATAGGACAGTTCAATGAGCAGTTCTTC
TRBJ2-1	TRBV14	TRBD2	-	CASSIGTTPYNEQFF	TGTGCCAGCAGCATCGGGACTACCCCCTACAATGAGCAGTTCTTC
TRBJ2-2	TRBV5-1	-	-	CASSLASTGELFF	TGCGCCAGCAGCTTGGCGTCCACCGGGGAGCTGTTTTTT
TRBJ2-7	TRBV19	TRBD1	-	CASSIGTGTYEQYF	TGTGCCAGTAGTATTGGGACAGGGACCTACGAGCAGTACTTC
TRBJ1-1	TRBV7-9	TRBD1	once	CASSFGQGDTEAFF	TGTGCCAGCAGCTTCGGACAGGGGGACACTGAAGCTTTCTTT